The TCR beta chain under discussion was sequenced for a study of CD8 T cells in Susac syndrome (dated by TCRdb to the late 2010s). Background on the whole study: Of the Susac syndrome patients who were sequenced, about eight were in clinical remission while more than five had clinically active disease. At blood withdrawal, Susac syndrome patients were therapy-naive, treated with corticosteroids (with IVIg additionally given to some), or treated with IVIg alone. Whether CD8+ T cell activation and differentiation in Susac syndrome was antigen driven was tested using repertoire sequencing. Paper-wide results and their limitations: The TCR sequencing and HLA analysis was acknowledged to have included a relatively small number of individuals. No clonal expansion was detected in the CD4+ T cell repertoire of Susac syndrome patients.

High-throughput TCR beta sequencing profiled peripheral blood CD8+ and CD4+ T cells from healthy donors, Susac syndrome patients and multiple sclerosis patients. The Susac syndrome patients fulfilled recently defined diagnostic criteria for definite or probable disease. CD8+ TEMRA cells were enriched by FACS, while bulk CD8+ and CD4+ T cells were purified by magnetic negative isolation. Blood was drawn into EDTA tubes, processed within 24 hours, and PBMCs were isolated by density gradient centrifugation. PBMCs destined for TCR sequencing were cryopreserved in liquid nitrogen and later thawed in a 37 °C water bath. The sorted or isolated CD4+, CD8+ and CD8+ TEMRA cells reached a purity of at least 90%. Notes on this clonotype: Its recognized antigen is unknown. No much larger clonotype is one base removed from it; base qualities were not supplied.

RNA was extracted with the RNeasy kit and about 0.5 to 1 ug was reverse transcribed using random hexamers. The immunoSEQ multiplex PCR assay, which covers 54 Vbeta and 13 Jbeta segments, was used to amplify TCR beta CDR3 regions. PCR amplification bias was corrected by using a synthetic template baseline for primer optimization and computational correction. On the authors' methods: Reads were assigned to V, D and J genes according to IMGT and analyzed in immunoSEQ Analyzer, with only productive sequences retained. To calculate clonality, Shannon entropy was normalized by log2 of the number of productive unique sequences and then subtracted from one. For each patient and control, public and private clones were evaluated within the 100 most prevalent clones. Clones were defined as Susac-specific when absent from the healthy and MS cohorts, from fewer than 1,300 published viral clones and from other ImmuneACCESS disease sequences. TCRdb's own reprocessing of the public reads used fastp at Q25 and MiXCR and kept productive beta chains. Identical CDR3 proteins give one entry, which carries the most common genes and DNA. For this entry, the V and J calls and clone size follow TCRdb and not the study's own pipeline. The sample data list hundreds of thousands of distinct CDR3 sequences, and about 94% of these were observed just once. The top ten hold about 0.14% of the sample.

This TCR derives from a human donor with Susac syndrome. Sequencing input: CD4+ T cells from PBMCs.

The DNA sequence is given as TGTGCCACCAGCAGAGGGGGGGGCTCTAGCAATCAGCCCCAGCATTTT. It encodes CATSRGGGSSNQPQHF. The rearranged segments are TRBV15 and TRBJ1-5; TRBD1 might be the D gene, on 6 matching bases. The CDR3 runs 16 residues from the cysteine to the phenylalanine. The sequence is cut down to CDR3 DNA, 48 bases in frame from base 1. The junction shows trimming of 1 base on V and 0 bases on J, plus 10 bases between the germline ends. Sequences LNHNV (CDR1) and YYDKDF (CDR2) are obtained from the germline V gene (reference sequence).